This T cell receptor (beta chain) came from a study of blood T cell repertoires in COVID-19. Germline lookup yields CDR1 SEHNR and CDR2 FQNEAQ (reference sequence). With V trimmed by 5 bases and J by 7 bases, 8 bases remained unmatched. CDR3 length: 15 amino acids. TCRdb keeps only in-frame clones here, not all; method: immunoSEQ multiplex PCR. The sample carries tens of thousands of clones, 89% recorded once. Sample: peripheral blood. The chain couples TRBV7-9 to TRBJ2-1; 10 bases match TRBD1. The clonotype was recovered from a man in his fifties or sixties with COVID-19, enrolled during active disease. The CDR3 DNA is TGTGCCAGCAGCCCTATAGGGACAGGGGTGAATGAGCAGTTCTTC. Amino acid sequence: CASSPIGTGVNEQFF. Full variable domain (remainder filled in from reference TRBV7-9 and TRBJ2-1): DTGVSQNPRHKITKRGQNVTFRCDPISEHNRLYWYRQTLGQGPEFLTYFQNEAQLEKSRLLSDRFSAERPKGSFSTLEIQRTEQGDSAMYLCASSPIGTGVNEQFFGPGTRLTVL.